This is a list of T cell receptor beta chains from one sample in a study of OX40 agonist ivuxolimab in advanced cancers. Repertoires were generated with immunoSEQ multiplex PCR, while TCRdb's copy carries only in-frame clones and drops some. In the table there are 30,000 to 45,000 clones, 85% to 90% of which are singletons. The input for sequencing was CD4+ or CD8+ T cells sorted from blood, taken in a trial of the OX40 agonist ivuxolimab. The source of these receptors is an adult with an advanced solid tumor such as melanoma, head and neck, liver or kidney cancer. The CDR3 runs from the conserved cysteine through the conserved F or W. Each record gives: J gene, V gene, D gene, clone size, CDR3 DNA, CDR3 protein. D genes are given only for firm matches. Some rows mark clone size as missing; the rest say once, few, many or name a class of expanded clone.

J: TRBJ1-1; V: TRBV19; D: .; size: .; DNA: TGTGCCAGTACATCAGACCGAACGAACACTGAAGCTTTCTTT; CDR3: CASTSDRTNTEAFF
J: TRBJ2-1; V: TRBV7-3; D: .; size: .; DNA: TGTGCCAGCAGCTTACTGGGTTACAATGAGCAGTTCTTC; CDR3: CASSLLGYNEQFF
J: TRBJ2-1; V: TRBV25-1; D: .; size: .; DNA: TGTGCCAGCAGGGAAGGAGCTCCGGGCAATGAGCAGTTCTTC; CDR3: CASREGAPGNEQFF
J: TRBJ2-1; V: TRBV28; D: TRBD2; size: few; DNA: TGTGCCAGCAGTTCCCCCATAGTAGCGGGTTACAATGAGCAGTTCTTC; CDR3: CASSSPIVAGYNEQFF
J: TRBJ1-2; V: TRBV4-3; D: TRBD1; size: .; DNA: TGCGCCAGCAGCCCCAGGGCAGGGGGGGTTGGCTACACCTTC; CDR3: CASSPRAGGVGYTF
J: TRBJ2-7; V: TRBV15; D: TRBD2; size: .; DNA: TGTGCCACCAGCCTTACAAGACTAGCGGGAGGCCTTTCCTACGAGCAGTACTTC; CDR3: CATSLTRLAGGLSYEQYF
J: TRBJ2-4; V: TRBV5-6; D: TRBD1; size: once; DNA: TGTGCCAGCAGTTGGGACAGGGCCAAAAACATTCAGTACTTC; CDR3: CASSWDRAKNIQYF
J: TRBJ1-5; V: TRBV11-1; D: .; size: .; DNA: TGTGCCAGCAGCCACACCTCCAGGGACCCCCAGCATTTT; CDR3: CASSHTSRDPQHF
J: TRBJ1-3; V: TRBV10-3; D: .; size: .; DNA: TGTGCCATCAGTGAACAGAGCTCTGGAAACACCATATATTTT; CDR3: CAISEQSSGNTIYF
J: TRBJ1-1; V: TRBV7-6; D: TRBD1; size: once; DNA: TGTGCCAGCAGCTCAGGGGGCCCTGAAGCTTTCTTT; CDR3: CASSSGGPEAFF
J: TRBJ2-1; V: TRBV7-3; D: TRBD2; size: once; DNA: TGTGCCAGCAGCTTAATGCGGGAGTTCAACAATGAGCAGTTCTTC; CDR3: CASSLMREFNNEQFF